The TCR beta chain described here comes from a study of shared clonotypes between healthy human individuals. Comment on this clone: Its cognate antigen is unknown.

Study conclusions and caveats: Relative to memory subsets, naive subsets generally showed larger estimated richness.

Genomic DNA of each subset was evenly split across several immunoSEQ plates. Data came from immunoSEQ multiplex PCR; TCRdb stores just in-frame clones and leaves some out. Among more than 500,000 clones, roughly 95% were seen once, and the ten largest hold around 0.067%. Sample: naive CD4+ T cells sorted from blood. As for subset: CD45RA+ positively selected. The origin of this receptor is a woman in her 30s in good health.

The CDR3 here is CASSPGLGTEQLAKNIQYF. DNA of the CDR3: TGTGCCAGCTCCCCGGGACTAGGAACGGAACAACTAGCCAAAAACATTCAGTACTTC. This chain links TRBV18 with TRBJ2-4, with TRBD2 matching 8 bases. V lost 6 bases to trimming and J lost 0 bases; unmatched junction nucleotides: 16. CDR1 is KGHSH, CDR2 LQKENI, per germline. This CDR3 spans 19 amino acids.